The 12 T cell receptor beta chains below all came from one sample that was sequenced in a study of T cell responses to AZD1222 COVID-19 vaccine. Assay: immunoSEQ multiplex PCR; the TCRdb copy retains only in-frame clones and omits some. The sample has 160,000 or so clones; about nine tenths are singletons. The starting material was peripheral blood, obtained 28 days after the second dose of the MenACWY control vaccine. These receptors all come from an adult who received the MenACWY meningococcal vaccine as a control.

This sequence joins TRBV28 and TRBJ2-7; D not resolved. The CDR3 is 14 residues long. The ends were cut back, 1 base at V and 1 base at J, with 8 bases in the middle. Per the germline V gene, CDR1 is MDHEN and CDR2 is SYDVKM. This chain's CDR3 is CASSLYSKSYEQYF. The CDR3 DNA reads as TGTGCCAGCAGTTTATACAGTAAATCCTACGAGCAGTACTTC.

The chain has TRBV5-1 and TRBJ2-7; D unclear. The germline CDR1 and CDR2 sequences are SGHRS and YFSETQ. The germline V and J ends were trimmed by 3 bases and 5 bases, with 6 bases remaining between them. The CDR3 extends over 11 amino acids. CDR3 nucleotides: TGCGCCAGCAGCTACCTCCACGAGCAGTACTTC. Amino acids: CASSYLHEQYF.

This chain uses TRBV18 with TRBJ2-7, with D perhaps TRBD1 (6 bases). The germline V and J ends were trimmed by 5 bases and 3 bases, with 8 bases remaining between them. The germline gives CDR1 KGHSH, CDR2 LQKENI. The CDR3 contains 12 residues. CDR3 region: CASSIQGYEQYF. CDR3 nucleotide sequence: TGTGCCAGCTCAATACAGGGCTACGAGCAGTACTTC.

The chain recombines TRBV30 with TRBJ1-4, with 8 positions matching TRBD1. CDR3 length: 13 residues. The ends lost 4 bases at V and 6 bases at J; junction bases unmatched: 4. Germline-derived CDR1 and CDR2 are GTSNPN and SVGIG (reference sequence). For the CDR3, the DNA is TGTGCCTGGAATCCGGGACAGGATGAAAAACTGTTTTTT. This encodes CAWNPGQDEKLFF. Combining the CDR3 with reference TRBV30 and TRBJ1-4 gives the whole variable domain SQTIHQWPATLVQPVGSPLSLECTVEGTSNPNLYWYRQAAGRGLQLLFYSVGIGQISSEVPQNLSASRPQDRQFILSSKKLLLSDSGFYLCAWNPGQDEKLFFGSGTQLSVL.

V is TRBV28 and J is TRBJ1-2; 7 bases fit TRBD1. V was pared by 4 bases and J by 2 bases, with 7 bases of the junction left unmatched. Germline CDR1 MDHEN, CDR2 SYDVKM. CDR3 length: 15 amino acids. The CDR3 bases are TGTGCCAGCAGTTGGTACGACAGGGCAAACTATGGCTACACCTTC. Encoded protein: CASSWYDRANYGYTF.

The chain combines TRBV27 with TRBJ1-6; D is unclear. This CDR3 has 14 amino acids. Germline loops: CDR1 MNHEY, CDR2 SMNVEV (reference sequence). V lost 3 bases, J lost 10 bases, and 13 bases lay in between. CDR3 loop: CASSFTGRGSPLHF. In DNA, the CDR3 is TGTGCCAGCAGTTTCACCGGGAGAGGATCACCCCTCCACTTT.

The chain couples TRBV6-6 to TRBJ2-7, with 9 bases matching TRBD2. The CDR3 is made up of 16 amino acids. Per the germline V gene, CDR1 is MNHNY and CDR2 is SVGAGI (reference sequence). Trimming took 0 bases from V and 3 from J; bases not matched to a gene: 6. Here the CDR3 DNA reads TGTGCCAGCAGTTACTCGGCTAGCGGGATAGTCTACGAGCAGTACTTC. Translating gives CASSYSASGIVYEQYF.

The rearrangement links TRBV7-9 to TRBJ2-6, with 9 bases matching TRBD1. CDR1 is SEHNR and CDR2 is FQNEAQ in the germline V gene (reference sequence). V was clipped by 5 bases and J by 0 bases; unmatched bases: 5. The CDR3 length is 17 residues. CDR3 residues: CASSRTGAISGANVLTF. CDR3 nucleotide sequence: TGTGCCAGCAGCCGGACAGGGGCGATCTCTGGGGCCAACGTCCTGACTTTC.

This chain joins TRBV18 and TRBJ2-1, with TRBD2 matching over 8 bases. Trimming at V came to 7 bases and at J to 6 bases, leaving 5 bases not matched to a gene. CDR3 length: 13 amino acids. Germline V gene data show CDR1 as KGHSH and CDR2 as LQKENI. CDR3 sequence reads: CASFERESNEQFF. The CDR3 bases are TGTGCCAGCTTCGAGCGGGAGAGCAATGAGCAGTTCTTC.

This sequence joins TRBV24-1 and TRBJ2-2, with D possibly being TRBD2 (5 bases). Germline V gene lookup returns CDR1 KGHDR and CDR2 SFDVKD. Trimming took off 10 bases at V and 6 bases at J, with 20 bases between the two ends. The CDR3 loop spans 15 amino acids. This CDR3 reads CATSLTGFKAGELFF. In nucleotides, the CDR3 is TGTGCCACTAGCCTTACGGGATTTAAGGCCGGGGAGCTGTTTTTT.

The V and J genes are TRBV6-2 or TRBV6-3 and TRBJ1-5, with TRBD1 as a possible D gene (6 bases). CDR1 is MNHEY and CDR2 is SVGEGT in the germline V gene. This CDR3 has 17 residues. The V end was cut by 5 bases, the J end by 7 bases, with 24 bases between. The CDR3 loop is CASSKPHLTGTGQPQHF. CDR3 bases: TGTGCCAGCAGTAAGCCCCACCTTACAGGGACCGGCCAGCCCCAGCATTTT.

The V gene is TRBV27, the J gene TRBJ1-2; 7 bases match TRBD1. With V trimmed by 5 bases and J by 7 bases, 10 bases remained unmatched. The CDR3 extends over 14 amino acids. Per the germline V gene, CDR1 is MNHEY and CDR2 is SMNVEV (reference sequence). The CDR3 bases are TGTGCCAGCAGTCCCGGGACAGCCCCAACTGGCTACACCTTC. Protein product: CASSPGTAPTGYTF.